This T cell receptor beta chain was retrieved from a study of CD8+CD57+ T cells in acquired aplastic anemia. Study-level background: The DNA of sorted CD4+ and CD8+ cells averaged 3.2 ug.

According to the study, genomic DNA was the template for TCR beta VDJ and CDR3 profiling. TCRdb processed the reads anew with MiXCR; each CDR3 protein has one entry. The sample comprises around 210,000 distinct CDR3 sequences, less than 75% of which are singletons, and roughly 53% rests with the top ten. CDR1 and CDR2 (germline): LNHDA, SQIVND (reference sequence). V gave up 0 bases and J gave up 3 bases, with 11 bases separating them. This CDR3 has 15 amino acids. Patients included in sequencing had previously demonstrated CD8+CD57+ cell expansion by flow cytometry. The sequence derives from a human donor with aplastic anemia. The chain has TRBV19 and TRBJ1-1; D remains unclear. Sequences were obtained from sorted CD4+, CD8+, or CD8+CD57+ T cells (not recorded which) from PBMCs. CDR3 amino acids: CASSIDRSGYTEAFF. The CDR3 nucleotides are TGTGCCAGTAGTATAGATCGGAGCGGTTACACTGAAGCTTTCTTT.